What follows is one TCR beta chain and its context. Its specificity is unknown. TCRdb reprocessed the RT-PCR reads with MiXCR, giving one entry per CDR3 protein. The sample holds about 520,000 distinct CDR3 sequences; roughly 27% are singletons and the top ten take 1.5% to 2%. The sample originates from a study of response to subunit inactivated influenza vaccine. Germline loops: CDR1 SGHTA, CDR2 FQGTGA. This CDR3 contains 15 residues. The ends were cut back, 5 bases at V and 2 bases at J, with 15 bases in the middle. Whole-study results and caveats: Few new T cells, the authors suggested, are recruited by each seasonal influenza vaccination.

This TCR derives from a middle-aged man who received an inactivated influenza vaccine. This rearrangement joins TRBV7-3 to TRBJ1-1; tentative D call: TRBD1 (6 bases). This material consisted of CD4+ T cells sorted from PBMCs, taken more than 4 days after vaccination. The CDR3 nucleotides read TGTGCCAGCAGCCTTACTCGGGACACCAACACTGAAGCTTTCTTT. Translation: CASSLTRDTNTEAFF.